This TCR beta chain is drawn from a study of blood T cell repertoires in COVID-19. Across the whole study: Sites in the United States, Italy and Spain provided acute and convalescent COVID-19 samples.

Adults between roughly 18 and 89 years of age took part from fewer than 30 US areas. A COVID-19 case was met by exposed participants within 2 weeks before study entry. As handled by the study authors: Amplification of reference gene primers was used by the study to estimate nucleated cell counts. Data came from immunoSEQ multiplex PCR; TCRdb stores just in-frame clones and leaves some out. The V and J calls and the clone size are those of that table, but D and trimming were determined from the DNA. The data hold approximately 280,000 clones, with roughly 80% observed a single time. V shed 4 bases and J shed 11 bases, with 13 bases lying between them. In germline, CDR1 is GTSNPN, CDR2 SVGIG (reference sequence). The CDR3 spans 11 residues.

This chain links TRBV30 with TRBJ2-3, with D tentatively TRBD2 (7 bases). This receptor was identified in a man in his forties who had been exposed to COVID-19. The specimen was PBMCs or T cells enriched from blood (not recorded which). The CDR3 DNA reads as TGTGCCTGGACGGGGGGAGGGGGGCAGTATTTT. Translation: CAWTGGGGQYF.